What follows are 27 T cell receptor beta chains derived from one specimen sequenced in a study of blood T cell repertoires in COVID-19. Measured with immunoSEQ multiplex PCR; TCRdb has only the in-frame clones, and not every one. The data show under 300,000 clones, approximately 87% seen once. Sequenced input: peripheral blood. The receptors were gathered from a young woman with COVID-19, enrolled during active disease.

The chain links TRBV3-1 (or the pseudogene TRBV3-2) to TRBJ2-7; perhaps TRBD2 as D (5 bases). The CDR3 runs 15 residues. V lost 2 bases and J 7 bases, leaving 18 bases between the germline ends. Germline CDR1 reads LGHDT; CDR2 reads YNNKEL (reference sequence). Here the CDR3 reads CASSQPEAALGEQYF. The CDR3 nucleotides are TGTGCCAGCAGCCAACCCGAAGCGGCCCTAGGGGAGCAGTACTTC.

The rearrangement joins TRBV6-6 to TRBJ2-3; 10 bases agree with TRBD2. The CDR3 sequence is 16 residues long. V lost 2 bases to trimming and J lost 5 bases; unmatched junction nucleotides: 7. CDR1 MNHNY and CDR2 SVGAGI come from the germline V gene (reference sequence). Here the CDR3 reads CASSYPSGGAGDTQYF. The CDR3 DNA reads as TGTGCCAGCAGTTACCCCAGCGGGGGGGCGGGAGATACGCAGTATTTT.

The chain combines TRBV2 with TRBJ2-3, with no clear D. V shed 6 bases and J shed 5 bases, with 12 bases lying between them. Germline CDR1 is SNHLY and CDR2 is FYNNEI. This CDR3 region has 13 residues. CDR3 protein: CASSSNLGDTQYF. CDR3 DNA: TGTGCCAGCAGCTCTAACCTAGGAGATACGCAGTATTTT. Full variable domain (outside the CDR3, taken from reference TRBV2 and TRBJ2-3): EPEVTQTPSHQVTQMGQEVILRCVPISNHLYFYWYRQILGQKVEFLVSFYNNEISEKSEIFDDQFSVERPDGSNFTLKIRSTKLEDSAMYFCASSSNLGDTQYFGPGTRLTVL.

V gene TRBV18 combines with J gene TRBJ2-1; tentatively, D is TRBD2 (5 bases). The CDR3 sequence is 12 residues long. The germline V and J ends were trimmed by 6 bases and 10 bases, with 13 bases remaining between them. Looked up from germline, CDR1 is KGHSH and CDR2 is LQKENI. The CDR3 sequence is CASSQDLREQFF. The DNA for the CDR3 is TGTGCCAGCTCTCAGGACTTGAGGGAGCAGTTCTTC.

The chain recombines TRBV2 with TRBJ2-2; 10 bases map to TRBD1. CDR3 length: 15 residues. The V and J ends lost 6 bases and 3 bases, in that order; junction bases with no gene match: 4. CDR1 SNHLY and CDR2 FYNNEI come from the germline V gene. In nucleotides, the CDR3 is TGTGCCAGCAGGGCGACAGGGGGCTACACCGGGGAGCTGTTTTTT. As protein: CASRATGGYTGELFF.

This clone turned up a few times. In DNA, the CDR3 is TGTGCCAGCAGCTTAGGCAGGGGCGGAGAGACCCAGTACTTC. It is translated as CASSLGRGGETQYF. The chain joins TRBV5-4 to TRBJ2-5; tentatively, D is TRBD1 (6 bases). V was pared by 2 bases and J by 4 bases, with 12 bases between. The germline V gene has CDR1 SGHNT and CDR2 YYREEE (reference sequence). The CDR3 covers 14 residues.

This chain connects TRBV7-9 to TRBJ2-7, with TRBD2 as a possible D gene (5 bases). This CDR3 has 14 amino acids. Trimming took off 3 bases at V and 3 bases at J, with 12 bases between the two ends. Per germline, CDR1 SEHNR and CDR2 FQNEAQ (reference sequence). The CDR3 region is CASSFPGISYEQYF. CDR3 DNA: TGTGCCAGCAGCTTTCCGGGAATAAGCTACGAGCAGTACTTC.

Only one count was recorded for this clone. The CDR3: CASSSIAGDYNEQFF. In DNA form, the CDR3 reads TGTGCCAGCAGCTCCATAGCGGGGGACTACAATGAGCAGTTCTTC. The chain carries TRBV11-3 and TRBJ2-1; 9 bases agree with TRBD2. J gave up 3 bases and V 4 bases, and 4 bases lay outside the gene matches. Per the germline V gene, CDR1 is SGHNT and CDR2 is YENEEA. This CDR3 is built from 15 residues.

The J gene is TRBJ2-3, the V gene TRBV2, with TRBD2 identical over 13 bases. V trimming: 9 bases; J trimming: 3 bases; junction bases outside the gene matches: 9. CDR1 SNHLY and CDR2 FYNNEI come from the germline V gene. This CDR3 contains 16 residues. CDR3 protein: CARYGLAGDGTDTQYF. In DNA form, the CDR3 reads TGTGCCAGATACGGACTAGCGGGGGATGGAACAGATACGCAGTATTTT. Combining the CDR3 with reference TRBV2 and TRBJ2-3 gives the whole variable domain EPEVTQTPSHQVTQMGQEVILRCVPISNHLYFYWYRQILGQKVEFLVSFYNNEISEKSEIFDDQFSVERPDGSNFTLKIRSTKLEDSAMYFCARYGLAGDGTDTQYFGPGTRLTVL.

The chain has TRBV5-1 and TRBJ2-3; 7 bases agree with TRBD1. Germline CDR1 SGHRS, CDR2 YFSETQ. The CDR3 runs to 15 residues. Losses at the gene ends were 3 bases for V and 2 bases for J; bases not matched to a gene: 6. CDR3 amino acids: CASSSDRPVTDTQYF. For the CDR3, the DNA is TGCGCCAGCAGCTCGGACAGGCCAGTCACAGATACGCAGTATTTT. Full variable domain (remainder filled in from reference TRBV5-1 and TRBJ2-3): KAGVTQTPRYLIKTRGQQVTLSCSPISGHRSVSWYQQTPGQGLQFLFEYFSETQRNKGNFPGRFSGRQFSNSRSEMNVSTLELGDSALYLCASSSDRPVTDTQYFGPGTRLTVL.

CDR3 in DNA: TGTGCCAGCAGCGGCCCGGGACTAGCGGCTCTCTACGAGCAGTACTTC. It is translated as CASSGPGLAALYEQYF. This sequence joins TRBV5-6 and TRBJ2-7; 11 bases fit TRBD2. CDR3 length equals 16 residues. Germline V lookup: CDR1 SGHDT, CDR2 YYEEEE. The V and J ends lost 4 bases and 3 bases, in that order; junction bases with no gene match: 9.

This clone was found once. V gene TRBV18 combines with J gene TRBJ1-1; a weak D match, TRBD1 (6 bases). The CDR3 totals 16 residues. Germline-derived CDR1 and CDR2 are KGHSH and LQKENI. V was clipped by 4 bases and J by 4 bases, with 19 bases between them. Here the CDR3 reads CASSQVDRTLATEAFF. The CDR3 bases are TGTGCCAGCTCACAAGTAGACAGGACTTTGGCCACTGAAGCTTTCTTT.

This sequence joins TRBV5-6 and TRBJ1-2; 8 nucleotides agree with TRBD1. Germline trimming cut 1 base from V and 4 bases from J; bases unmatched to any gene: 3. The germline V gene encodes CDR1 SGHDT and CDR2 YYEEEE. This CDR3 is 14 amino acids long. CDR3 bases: TGTGCCAGCAGCTTGAGACAGGGGTTCTATGGCTACACCTTC. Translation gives CASSLRQGFYGYTF.

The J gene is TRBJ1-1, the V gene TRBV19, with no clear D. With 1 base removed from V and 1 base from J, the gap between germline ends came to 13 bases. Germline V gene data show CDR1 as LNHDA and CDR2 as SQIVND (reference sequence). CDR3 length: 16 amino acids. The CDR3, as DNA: TGTGCCAGTAGTATAGGTTTTACCAGTCCGAACACTGAAGCTTTCTTT. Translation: CASSIGFTSPNTEAFF.

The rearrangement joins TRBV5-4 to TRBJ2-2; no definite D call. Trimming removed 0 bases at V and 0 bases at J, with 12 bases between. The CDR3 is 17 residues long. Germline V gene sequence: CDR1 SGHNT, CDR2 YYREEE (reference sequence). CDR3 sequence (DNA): TGTGCCAGCAGCTTGGATGTAAGTTTAGCGAACACCGGGGAGCTGTTTTTT. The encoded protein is CASSLDVSLANTGELFF.

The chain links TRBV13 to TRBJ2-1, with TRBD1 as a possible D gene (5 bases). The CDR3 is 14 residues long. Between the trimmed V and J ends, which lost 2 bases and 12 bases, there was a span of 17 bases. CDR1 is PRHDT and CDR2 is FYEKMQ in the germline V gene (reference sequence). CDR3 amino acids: CASSLWGTVGGQFF. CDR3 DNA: TGTGCCAGCAGCTTATGGGGCACCGTGGGCGGGCAGTTCTTC.

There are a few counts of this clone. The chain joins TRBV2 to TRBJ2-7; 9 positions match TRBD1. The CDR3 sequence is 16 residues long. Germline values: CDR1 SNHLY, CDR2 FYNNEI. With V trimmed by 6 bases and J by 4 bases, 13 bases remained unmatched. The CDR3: CASSVGPGQGQYEQYF. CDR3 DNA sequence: TGTGCCAGCAGCGTAGGTCCAGGACAGGGGCAATACGAGCAGTACTTC.

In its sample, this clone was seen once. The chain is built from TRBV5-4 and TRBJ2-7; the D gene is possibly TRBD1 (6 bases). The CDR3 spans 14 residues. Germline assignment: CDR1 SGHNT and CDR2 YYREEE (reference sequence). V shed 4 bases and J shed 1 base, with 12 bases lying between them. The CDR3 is CASSPNRASYEQYF. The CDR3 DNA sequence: TGTGCCAGCAGCCCGAACAGGGCATCCTACGAGCAGTACTTC.

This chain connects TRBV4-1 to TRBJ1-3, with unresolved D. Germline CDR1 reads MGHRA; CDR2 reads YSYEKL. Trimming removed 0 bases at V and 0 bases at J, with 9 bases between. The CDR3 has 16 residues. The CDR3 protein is CASSQDSGGSGNTIYF. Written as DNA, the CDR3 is TGCGCCAGCAGCCAAGATAGCGGAGGCTCTGGAAACACCATATATTTT.

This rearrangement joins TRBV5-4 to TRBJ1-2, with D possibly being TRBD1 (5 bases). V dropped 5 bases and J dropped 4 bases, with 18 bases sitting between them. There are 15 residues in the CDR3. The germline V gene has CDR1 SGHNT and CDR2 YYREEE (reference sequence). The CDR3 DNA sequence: TGTGCCAGCAGGACCCGGGGAGGGGTCGTCTATGGCTACACCTTC. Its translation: CASRTRGGVVYGYTF.

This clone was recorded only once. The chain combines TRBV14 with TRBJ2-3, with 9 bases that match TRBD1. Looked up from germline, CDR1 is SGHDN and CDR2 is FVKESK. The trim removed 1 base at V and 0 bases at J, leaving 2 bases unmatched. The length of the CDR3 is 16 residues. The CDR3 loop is CASSQGGTGSTDTQYF. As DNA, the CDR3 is TGTGCCAGCAGCCAAGGAGGGACAGGGAGCACAGATACGCAGTATTTT.

CDR3 loop: CASSLTGGGGEQYF. For the CDR3, the DNA is TGTGCCAGCAGCTTAACCGGGGGGGGCGGCGAGCAGTACTTC. The chain couples TRBV11-2 to TRBJ2-7, with 8 bases matching TRBD2. The length of the CDR3 is 14 residues. J was trimmed by 6 bases and V by 2 bases; bases with no gene match: 6. Looked up from germline, CDR1 is SGHAT and CDR2 is FQNNGV.

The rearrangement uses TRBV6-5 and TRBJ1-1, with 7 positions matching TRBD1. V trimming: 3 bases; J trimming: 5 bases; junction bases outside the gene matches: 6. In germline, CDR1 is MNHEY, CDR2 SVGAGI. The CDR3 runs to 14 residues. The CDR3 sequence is CASSYSPTGTEAFF. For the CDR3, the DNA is TGTGCCAGCAGTTATTCACCGACAGGGACTGAAGCTTTCTTT.

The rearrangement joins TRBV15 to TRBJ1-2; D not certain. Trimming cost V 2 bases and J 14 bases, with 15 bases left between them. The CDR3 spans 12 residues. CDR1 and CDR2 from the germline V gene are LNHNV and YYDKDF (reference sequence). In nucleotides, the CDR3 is TGTGCCACCAGCAGAACTCCCGCAACTAGGACCTTC. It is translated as CATSRTPATRTF.

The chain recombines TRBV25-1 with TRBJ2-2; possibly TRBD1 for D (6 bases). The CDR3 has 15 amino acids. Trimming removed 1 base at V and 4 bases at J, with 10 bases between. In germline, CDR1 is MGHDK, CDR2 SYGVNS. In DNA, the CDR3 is TGTGCCAGCAGTGAATCGTCAGGGGTCACCGGGGAGCTGTTTTTT. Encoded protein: CASSESSGVTGELFF. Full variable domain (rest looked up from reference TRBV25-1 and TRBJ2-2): EADIYQTPRYLVIGTGKKITLECSQTMGHDKMYWYQQDPGMELHLIHYSYGVNSTEKGDLSSESTVSRIRTEHFPLTLESARPSHTSQYLCASSESSGVTGELFFGEGSRLTVL.

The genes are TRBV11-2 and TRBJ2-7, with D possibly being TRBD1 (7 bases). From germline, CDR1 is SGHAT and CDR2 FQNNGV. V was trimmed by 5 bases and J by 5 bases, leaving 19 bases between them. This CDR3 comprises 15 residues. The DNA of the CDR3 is TGTGCCAGCAGCCACCTCCAGGGGGGCGTAGACGAGCAGTACTTC. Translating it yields CASSHLQGGVDEQYF.

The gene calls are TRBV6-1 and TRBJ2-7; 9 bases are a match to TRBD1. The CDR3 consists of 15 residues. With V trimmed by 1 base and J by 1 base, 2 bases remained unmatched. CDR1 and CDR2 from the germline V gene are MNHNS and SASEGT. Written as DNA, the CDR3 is TGTGCCAGCAGTGAAGGGACAGGGGAATCCTACGAGCAGTACTTC. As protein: CASSEGTGESYEQYF.